The TCR beta chain described here comes from a study of blood T cell repertoires in COVID-19. About the study: Researchers got acute and convalescent COVID-19 samples from the United States, Italy and Spain.

Profiling relied on immunoSEQ multiplex PCR, and the TCRdb table lists in-frame clones only, not all of them. The sample carries roughly 250,000 clones, around 90% recorded once. Adults between roughly 18 and 95 years of age took part from about two dozen US areas. Sequencing was done on a sample of PBMCs or T cells enriched from blood (not recorded which). The source is a man over 45 who had been exposed to COVID-19.

The CDR3 nucleotides are TGTGCCAGCTCACCTCTACAGGGGGTTTTCAATGAGCAGTTCTTC. Encoded protein: CASSPLQGVFNEQFF. The genes are TRBV18 and TRBJ2-1, with 8 bases identical to TRBD1. The CDR3 runs 15 residues. Trimming cost V 3 bases and J 6 bases; bases outside gene matches: 7. Germline lookup yields CDR1 KGHSH and CDR2 LQKENI.